The 10 T cell receptor beta chains in this list originate from one sample, sequenced in a study of blood T cell repertoires in COVID-19. Produced via immunoSEQ multiplex PCR; TCRdb's table is partial and in-frame only. The sample carries over 120,000 clones, over 70% recorded once. Sequenced material: peripheral blood. The origin of the receptors is a woman aged 55-69 years with acute or convalescent COVID-19.

The chain employs TRBV13 and TRBJ2-7, with 9 positions matching TRBD2. From germline, CDR1 is PRHDT and CDR2 FYEKMQ (reference sequence). This CDR3 region has 15 residues. After removal of 3 bases from V and 8 bases from J, the junction contained 11 bases not matched to a gene. CDR3 coding DNA: TGTGCCAGCAGCTTCGGCGGTAGCGGGAGTGAGAAGCAGTACTTC. Translated, it gives CASSFGGSGSEKQYF.

This clone was recorded at least ten times. The chain has TRBV4-1 and TRBJ2-4; possibly TRBD1 for D (5 bases). The V gene lost 3 bases and the J gene lost 7 bases, with 10 bases spanning the gap. The CDR3 consists of 13 residues. The germline CDR1 and CDR2 sequences are MGHRA and YSYEKL. This CDR3 reads CASSHPTDNIQYF. The CDR3 DNA follows: TGCGCCAGCAGCCACCCGACAGACAACATTCAGTACTTC.

The sample holds one count of this clone. For the CDR3, the DNA is TGTGCCAGCAGTCCCTACAGGGGGCATGGCTACACCTTC. As protein: CASSPYRGHGYTF. The chain uses TRBV12-3 or TRBV12-4 and TRBJ1-2; 9 nucleotides align to TRBD1. V was pared by 5 bases and J by 6 bases, with 4 bases of the junction left unmatched. This CDR3 is built from 13 residues.

The chain joins TRBV11-2 to TRBJ2-7; 10 bases map to TRBD2. The CDR3 loop spans 16 amino acids. V dropped 5 bases and J dropped 0; count of bases not matched to a gene: 7. Germline V gene sequence: CDR1 SGHAT, CDR2 FQNNGV. The CDR3 region has the DNA TGTGCCAGCAGCCGCGCCCTAGCGGGAGCCTCCTACGAGCAGTACTTC. It yields the protein CASSRALAGASYEQYF.

The genes are TRBV28 and TRBJ2-3; D is unclear. The ends were cut back, 8 bases at V and 2 bases at J, with 8 bases in the middle. Germline-derived CDR1 and CDR2 are MDHEN and SYDVKM. The CDR3 totals 12 residues. The CDR3 spells CASEGDTDTQYF. CDR3 DNA: TGTGCCAGCGAAGGAGACACAGATACGCAGTATTTT.

This chain uses TRBV7-2 with TRBJ2-5, with 9 bases that match TRBD2. Germline assignment: CDR1 SGHTA and CDR2 FQGNSA. With V trimmed by 3 bases and J by 1 base, 6 bases remained unmatched. CDR3 length: 16 amino acids. In nucleotides, the CDR3 is TGTGCCAGCAGCTTTGGTAGCGGGAGAGGCCAAGAGACCCAGTACTTC. Translated: CASSFGSGRGQETQYF.

V is TRBV7-9 and J is TRBJ2-2; 7 nucleotides align to TRBD2. The CDR3 spans 16 residues. V lost 1 base and J lost 2; bases outside the gene matches: 4. Germline assignment: CDR1 SEHNR and CDR2 FQNEAQ (reference sequence). As DNA, the CDR3 is TGTGCCAGCAGCTTAGGGAGCGGGGTTAACACCGGGGAGCTGTTTTTT. Translation gives CASSLGSGVNTGELFF.

The chain has TRBV12-5 and TRBJ2-7; D ambiguous. This CDR3 has 16 amino acids. The V end was cut by 4 bases, the J end by 0 bases, with 16 bases between. Germline values: CDR1 LGHNT, CDR2 FRNRAP. In nucleotides, the CDR3 is TGTGCTAGTGGTTACTCGCCCCCCCGGGTCTCCTACGAGCAGTACTTC. Translation: CASGYSPPRVSYEQYF. Drawing the rest from reference TRBV12-5 and TRBJ2-7, the complete variable domain is DARVTQTPRHKVTEMGQEVTMRCQPILGHNTVFWYRQTMMQGLELLAYFRNRAPLDDSGMPKDRFSAEMPDATLATLKIQPSEPRDSAVYFCASGYSPPRVSYEQYFGPGTRLTVT.

The V call is TRBV6-5, the J call TRBJ2-1; 7 bases fit TRBD1. The CDR3 runs 13 residues. Germline CDR1 is MNHEY and CDR2 is SVGAGI. Germline trimming cut 9 bases from V and 2 bases from J; bases unmatched to any gene: 4. In DNA, the CDR3 is TGTGCCAGTTCCCAGGGGGCCTACAATGAGCAGTTCTTC. The encoded protein is CASSQGAYNEQFF.

In regard to this clone: A junction end diverges from the germline sequence, so it may reflect a read error. The V call is TRBV10-1, the J call TRBJ1-5; D might be TRBD1 (5 bases). Germline V lookup: CDR1 WNHNN, CDR2 SYGVQD (reference sequence). The CDR3 extends over 15 amino acids. Here the CDR3 reads CASRGGRSMNRPQHF. In DNA, the CDR3 is TGCGCCAGCAGGGGGGGACGAAGTATGAATCGGCCCCAGCATTTT.